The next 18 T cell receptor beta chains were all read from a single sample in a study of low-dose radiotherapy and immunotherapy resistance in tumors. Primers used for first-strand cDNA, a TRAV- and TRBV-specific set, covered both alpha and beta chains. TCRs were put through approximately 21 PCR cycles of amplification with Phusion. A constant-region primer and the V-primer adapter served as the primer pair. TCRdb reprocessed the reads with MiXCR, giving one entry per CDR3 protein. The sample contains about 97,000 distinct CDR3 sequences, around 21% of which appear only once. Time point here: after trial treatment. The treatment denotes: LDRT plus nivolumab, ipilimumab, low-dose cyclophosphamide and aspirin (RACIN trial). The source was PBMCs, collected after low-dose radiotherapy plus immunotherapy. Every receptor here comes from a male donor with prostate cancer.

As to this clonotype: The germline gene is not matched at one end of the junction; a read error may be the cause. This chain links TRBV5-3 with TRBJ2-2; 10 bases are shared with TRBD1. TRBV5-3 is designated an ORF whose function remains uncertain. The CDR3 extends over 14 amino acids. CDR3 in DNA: TGTGCCAGCAGCTGGACAGGGGGCACCGGGGAGCTGTTTTTT. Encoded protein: CASSWTGGTGELFF.

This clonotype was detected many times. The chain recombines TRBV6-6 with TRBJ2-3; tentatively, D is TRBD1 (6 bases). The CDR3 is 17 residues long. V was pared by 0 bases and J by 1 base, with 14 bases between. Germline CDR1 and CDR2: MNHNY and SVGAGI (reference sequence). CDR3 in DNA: TGTGCCAGCAGTTACTCACAGGGCACATCTGGCACAGATACGCAGTATTTT. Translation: CASSYSQGTSGTDTQYF.

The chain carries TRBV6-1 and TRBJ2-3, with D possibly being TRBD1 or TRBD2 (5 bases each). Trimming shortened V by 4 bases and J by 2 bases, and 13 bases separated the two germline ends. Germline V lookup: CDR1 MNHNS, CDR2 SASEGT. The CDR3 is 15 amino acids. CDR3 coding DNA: TGTGCCAGCAGTGGGGGGACCGCTCACACAGATACGCAGTATTTT. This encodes CASSGGTAHTDTQYF.

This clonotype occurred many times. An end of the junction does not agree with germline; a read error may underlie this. CDR3 DNA sequence: TGTGCCAGCAGCTTAGAGGGGAATGAGCAGTTCTTC. Translated, it gives CASSLEGNEQFF. The genes are TRBV5-1 and TRBJ2-1, with D perhaps TRBD1 or TRBD2 (5 bases each). This CDR3 has 12 residues. Germline V gives CDR1 SGHRS, CDR2 YFSETQ. Supplemented by reference TRBV5-1 and TRBJ2-1, the full variable domain reads KAGVTQTPRYLIKTRGQQVTLSCSPISGHRSVSWYQQTPGQGLQFLFEYFSETQRNKGNFPGRFSGRQFSNSRSEMNVSTLELGDSALYLCASSLEGNEQFFGPGTRLTVL.

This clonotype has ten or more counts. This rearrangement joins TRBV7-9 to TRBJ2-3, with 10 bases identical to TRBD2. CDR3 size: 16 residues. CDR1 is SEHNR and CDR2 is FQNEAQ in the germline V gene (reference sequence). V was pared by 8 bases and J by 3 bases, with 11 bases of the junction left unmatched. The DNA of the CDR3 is TGTGCCAGCCAGCGGGGGGGCGTAGTTTGGACAGATACGCAGTATTTT. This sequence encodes CASQRGGVVWTDTQYF. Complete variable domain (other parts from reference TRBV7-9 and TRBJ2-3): DTGVSQNPRHKITKRGQNVTFRCDPISEHNRLYWYRQTLGQGPEFLTYFQNEAQLEKSRLLSDRFSAERPKGSFSTLEIQRTEQGDSAMYLCASQRGGVVWTDTQYFGPGTRLTVL.

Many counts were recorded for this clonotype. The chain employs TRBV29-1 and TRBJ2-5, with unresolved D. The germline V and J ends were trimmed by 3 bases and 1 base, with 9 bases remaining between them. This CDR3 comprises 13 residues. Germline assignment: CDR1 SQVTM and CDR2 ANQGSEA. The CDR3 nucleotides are TGCAGCGTTGATGAGAGCTCCCAAGAGACCCAGTACTTC. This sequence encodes CSVDESSQETQYF.

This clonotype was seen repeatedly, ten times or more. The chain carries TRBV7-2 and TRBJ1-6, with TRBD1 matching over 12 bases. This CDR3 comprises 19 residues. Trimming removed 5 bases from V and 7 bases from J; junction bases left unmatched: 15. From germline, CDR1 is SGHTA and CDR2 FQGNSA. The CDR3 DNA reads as TGTGCCAGCAGCCCTAGCCCTTTGGGACAGGGGGCCAAAAATTCACCCCTCCACTTT. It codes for CASSPSPLGQGAKNSPLHF.

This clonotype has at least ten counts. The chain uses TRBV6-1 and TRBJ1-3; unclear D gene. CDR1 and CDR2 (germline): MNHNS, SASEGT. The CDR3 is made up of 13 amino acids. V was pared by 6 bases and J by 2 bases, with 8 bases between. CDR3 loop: CASSPGPGNTIYF. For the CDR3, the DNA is TGTGCCAGCAGCCCCGGACCTGGAAACACCATATATTTT.

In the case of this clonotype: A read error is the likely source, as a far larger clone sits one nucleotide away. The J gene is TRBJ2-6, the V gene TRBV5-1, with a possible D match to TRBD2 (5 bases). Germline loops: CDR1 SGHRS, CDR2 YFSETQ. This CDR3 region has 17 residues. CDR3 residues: CASTRLRGFSGANVLTF. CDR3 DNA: TGTGCCAGCACCCGTCTTCGAGGGTTCTCTGGGGCCAACGTCCTGACTTTC.

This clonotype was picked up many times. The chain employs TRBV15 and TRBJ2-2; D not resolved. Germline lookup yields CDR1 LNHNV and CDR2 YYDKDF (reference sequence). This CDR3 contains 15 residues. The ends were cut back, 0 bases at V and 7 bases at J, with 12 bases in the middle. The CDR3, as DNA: TGTGCCACCAGCAGAGACTTGGCGGTTGGCGGGGAGCTGTTTTTT. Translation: CATSRDLAVGGELFF.

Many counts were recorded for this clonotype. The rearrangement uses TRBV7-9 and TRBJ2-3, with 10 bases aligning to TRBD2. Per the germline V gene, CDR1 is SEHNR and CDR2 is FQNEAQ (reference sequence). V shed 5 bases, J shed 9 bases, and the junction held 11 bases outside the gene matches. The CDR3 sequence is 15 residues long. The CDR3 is CASSLLAGASETQYF. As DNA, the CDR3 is TGTGCCAGCAGCCTCCTAGCGGGGGCCTCGGAAACGCAGTATTTT.

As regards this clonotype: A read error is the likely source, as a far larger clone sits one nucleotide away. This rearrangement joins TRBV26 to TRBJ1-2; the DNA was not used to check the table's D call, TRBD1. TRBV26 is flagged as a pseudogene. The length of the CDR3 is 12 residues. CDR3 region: CASSPGAAGYTF. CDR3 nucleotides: TGTGCCAGCAGTCCAGGGGCAGCGGGCTACACCTTC.

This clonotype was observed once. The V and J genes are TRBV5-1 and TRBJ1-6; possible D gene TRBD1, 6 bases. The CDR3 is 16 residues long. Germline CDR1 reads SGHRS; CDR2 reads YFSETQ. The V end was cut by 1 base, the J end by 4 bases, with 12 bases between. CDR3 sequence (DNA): TGCGCCAGCAGCTTGCCAGGGGCCGATTATAATTCACCCCTCCACTTT. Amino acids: CASSLPGADYNSPLHF.

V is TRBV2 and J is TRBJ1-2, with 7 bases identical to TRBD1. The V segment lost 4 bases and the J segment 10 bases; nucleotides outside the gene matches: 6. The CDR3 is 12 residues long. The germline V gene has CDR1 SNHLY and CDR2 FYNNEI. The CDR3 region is CASSGQGDDYTF. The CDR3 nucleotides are TGTGCCAGCAGTGGTCAGGGGGACGACTACACCTTC.

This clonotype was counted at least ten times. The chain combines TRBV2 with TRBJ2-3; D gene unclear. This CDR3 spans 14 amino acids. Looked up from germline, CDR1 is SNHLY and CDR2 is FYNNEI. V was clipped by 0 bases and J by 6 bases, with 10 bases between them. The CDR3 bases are TGTGCCAGCAGTGAAGCGCGGTCGGTCGATACGCAGTATTTT. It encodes CASSEARSVDTQYF. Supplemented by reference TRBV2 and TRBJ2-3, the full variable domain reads EPEVTQTPSHQVTQMGQEVILRCVPISNHLYFYWYRQILGQKVEFLVSFYNNEISEKSEIFDDQFSVERPDGSNFTLKIRSTKLEDSAMYFCASSEARSVDTQYFGPGTRLTVL.

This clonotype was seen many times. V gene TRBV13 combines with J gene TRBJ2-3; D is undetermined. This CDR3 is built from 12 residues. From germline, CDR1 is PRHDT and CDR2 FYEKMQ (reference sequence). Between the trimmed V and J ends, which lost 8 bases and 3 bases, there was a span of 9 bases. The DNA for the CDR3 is TGTGCCAGCCGAGCGAGGACAGATACGCAGTATTTT. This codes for CASRARTDTQYF.

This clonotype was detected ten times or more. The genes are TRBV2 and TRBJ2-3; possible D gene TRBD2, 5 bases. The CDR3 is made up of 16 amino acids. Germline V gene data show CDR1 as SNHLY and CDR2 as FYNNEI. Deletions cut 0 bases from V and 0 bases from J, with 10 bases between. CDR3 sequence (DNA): TGTGCCAGCAGTGAAGCGCTTTGGAGGAGCACAGATACGCAGTATTTT. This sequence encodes CASSEALWRSTDTQYF.

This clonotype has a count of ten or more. The CDR3 DNA follows: TGTGCCAGCAGCTTCCTCGGACTAGCGGGGGGACTGCCCAACACCGGGGAGCTGTTTTTT. Amino acids: CASSFLGLAGGLPNTGELFF. The chain carries TRBV7-2 and TRBJ2-2; 14 bases map to TRBD2. The CDR3 length is 20 residues. After removal of 3 bases from V and 2 bases from J, the junction contained 11 bases not matched to a gene. The germline V gene has CDR1 SGHTA and CDR2 FQGNSA.